The rows below give T cell receptor beta chains drawn from one sample of a study of T cells in pancreatic ductal adenocarcinoma. The data were produced by immunoSEQ multiplex PCR, yet TCRdb's version contains in-frame clones alone and is incomplete. The sample has some 20,000 clones, about 90% seen once; the top ten hold around 0.94%. The sequenced sample was PBMCs. These receptors were obtained from a human donor with pancreatic ductal adenocarcinoma. The CDR3 runs from the conserved cysteine through the conserved F or W. Fields, in order: clone size, V gene, J gene, D gene, CDR3 protein, CDR3 DNA. D genes are given only for firm matches. Expanded clones are given a class, and other clones once, few, many or no size at all.

clone size: once; V gene: TRBV6-1; J gene: TRBJ1-2; D gene: TRBD1; CDR3 protein: CASRPGTGQEGYTF; CDR3 DNA: TGTGCCAGCAGACCCGGGACAGGGCAGGAAGGCTACACCTTC
clone size: NA; V gene: TRBV7-6; J gene: TRBJ2-7; D gene: TRBD1; CDR3 protein: CASSRDRTYEQYF; CDR3 DNA: TGTGCCAGCAGCAGGGACAGGACCTACGAGCAGTACTTC
clone size: once; V gene: TRBV27; J gene: TRBJ2-5; D gene: NA; CDR3 protein: CASSLLGAGQETQYF; CDR3 DNA: TGTGCCAGCAGTTTATTGGGGGCAGGCCAAGAGACCCAGTACTTC
clone size: NA; V gene: TRBV7-9; J gene: TRBJ1-1; D gene: TRBD1; CDR3 protein: CASSLRRGLTEAFF; CDR3 DNA: TGTGCCAGCAGCTTAAGAAGGGGGCTCACTGAAGCTTTCTTT
clone size: few; V gene: TRBV27; J gene: TRBJ1-2; D gene: NA; CDR3 protein: CASSRVQGYGYTF; CDR3 DNA: TGTGCCAGCAGTCGAGTTCAGGGATATGGCTACACCTTC
clone size: NA; V gene: TRBV5-5; J gene: TRBJ2-7; D gene: TRBD2; CDR3 protein: CASGLSSGVSYEQYF; CDR3 DNA: TGTGCCAGCGGGTTGTCTAGCGGGGTTTCCTACGAGCAGTACTTC
clone size: NA; V gene: TRBV7-9; J gene: TRBJ1-2; D gene: TRBD1; CDR3 protein: CASSWTPGQGAPNYGYTF; CDR3 DNA: TGTGCCAGCAGCTGGACGCCGGGACAGGGGGCCCCTAACTATGGCTACACCTTC
clone size: NA; V gene: TRBV30; J gene: TRBJ1-1; D gene: NA; CDR3 protein: CAWGLGGIGTEAFF; CDR3 DNA: TGTGCCTGGGGCTTAGGAGGGATAGGGACTGAAGCTTTCTTT
clone size: NA; V gene: TRBV19; J gene: TRBJ2-1; D gene: TRBD2; CDR3 protein: CASSIASGGYNEQFF; CDR3 DNA: TGTGCCAGTAGTATAGCTAGCGGGGGCTACAATGAGCAGTTCTTC
clone size: NA; V gene: TRBV21-1; J gene: TRBJ1-1; D gene: NA; CDR3 protein: CASSSRDISDTEAFF; CDR3 DNA: TGTGCCAGCAGCTCTCGGGACATAAGCGACACTGAAGCTTTCTTT
clone size: once; V gene: TRBV6-6; J gene: TRBJ1-3; D gene: NA; CDR3 protein: CASSSPDTGNTIYF; CDR3 DNA: TGTGCCAGCAGTTCTCCCGACACTGGAAACACCATATATTTT
clone size: few; V gene: TRBV18; J gene: TRBJ1-3; D gene: TRBD1; CDR3 protein: CASSDLDRGLSGNTIYF; CDR3 DNA: TGTGCCAGCTCCGACCTCGACAGGGGGCTTTCTGGAAACACCATATATTTT
clone size: NA; V gene: TRBV2; J gene: TRBJ1-1; D gene: NA; CDR3 protein: CASRVQTGKNTEAFF; CDR3 DNA: TGTGCCAGCAGGGTTCAAACAGGGAAGAACACTGAAGCTTTCTTT
clone size: NA; V gene: TRBV5-1; J gene: TRBJ1-2; D gene: TRBD1; CDR3 protein: CASSIRQGTYGYTF; CDR3 DNA: TGCGCCAGCAGCATAAGACAGGGGACCTATGGCTACACCTTC
clone size: NA; V gene: TRBV7-6; J gene: TRBJ2-7; D gene: NA; CDR3 protein: CASSLVSYEQYF; CDR3 DNA: TGTGCCAGCAGCTTAGTCAGCTACGAGCAGTACTTC